The 11 T cell receptor beta chains given below trace back to one sample, sequenced in a study of shared clonotypes between healthy human individuals. This table comes from immunoSEQ multiplex PCR, and its TCRdb copy is limited to in-frame clones, with some not included. The table includes over 850,000 clones, approximately 80% detected once. The source material was memory CD4+ T cells from PBMCs. Subset here: CD45RA-negative fraction. These receptors originate from a man aged 18 to 29 in good health. Some clones in this sample may be carry-over from other donors' samples.

The chain links TRBV29-1 to TRBJ2-1; tentative D call: TRBD2 (5 bases). Trimming pared 2 bases from V and 7 bases from J, leaving 12 bases between. Per the germline V gene, CDR1 is SQVTM and CDR2 is ANQGSEA. This CDR3 comprises 13 residues. CDR3 in DNA: TGCAGCGTTGAACGCCTAGCCAGGAATGAGCAGTTCTTC. It translates to CSVERLARNEQFF.

Worth noting for this clone: The junction departs from germline at one end; a sequencing error may be responsible. The gene calls are TRBV2 and TRBJ1-2; 7 nucleotides match TRBD1. CDR1 and CDR2 (germline): SNHLY, FYNNEI. This CDR3 comprises 14 residues. The CDR3 nucleotides read TGTGCCAGCGGTGAACAGGGGCCGTGGGATGGCTACACCTTC. Protein: CASGEQGPWDGYTF. Full variable domain (outside the CDR3, taken from reference TRBV2 and TRBJ1-2): EPEVTQTPSHQVTQMGQEVILRCVPISNHLYFYWYRQILGQKVEFLVSFYNNEISEKSEIFDDQFSVERPDGSNFTLKIRSTKLEDSAMYFCASGEQGPWDGYTFGSGTRLTVV.

The chain joins TRBV18 to TRBJ1-1, with TRBD1 identical over 9 bases. Germline V gene sequence: CDR1 KGHSH, CDR2 LQKENI. The CDR3 extends over 14 amino acids. V was pared by 5 bases and J by 3 bases, with 4 bases of the junction left unmatched. CDR3 protein: CASSEQGADTEAFF. DNA of the CDR3: TGTGCCAGCTCAGAACAGGGGGCGGACACTGAAGCTTTCTTT.

At least ten counts were recorded for this clone. The CDR3 DNA reads TGCGCCAGCAGCTTGTTGCCAGACTTAACAGATACGCAGTATTTT. This codes for CASSLLPDLTDTQYF. This chain links TRBV5-1 with TRBJ2-3; D ambiguous. The CDR3 has 15 amino acids. V lost 1 base and J lost 3, with 12 bases in between. Germline V CDR1 and CDR2: SGHRS, YFSETQ.

Comment on this clone: Distinct nucleotide sequences in the sample also encode this CDR3. The rearrangement joins TRBV28 to TRBJ1-1; D gene ambiguous. CDR3 length equals 15 residues. V lost 1 base and J lost 0, with 9 bases in between. CDR1 is MDHEN and CDR2 is SYDVKM in the germline V gene. As DNA, the CDR3 is TGTGCCAGCAGTTTATCTACGGCCATGAACACTGAAGCTTTCTTT. It specifies CASSLSTAMNTEAFF.

A few counts support this clone. The J gene is TRBJ1-3, the V gene TRBV29-1; tentatively, D is TRBD1 (6 bases). The CDR3 is 13 amino acids. Germline values: CDR1 SQVTM, CDR2 ANQGSEA. V dropped 6 bases and J dropped 0 bases, with 9 bases sitting between them. The CDR3 nucleotides are TGCAGCGTAGGGACAAACTCTGGAAACACCATATATTTT. Residues: CSVGTNSGNTIYF.

This chain uses TRBV7-2 with TRBJ2-1; D could derive from TRBD1 or TRBD2 (6 bases each). Germline CDR1 and CDR2: SGHTA and FQGNSA. This CDR3 has 15 residues. Trimming took 5 bases from V and 4 from J, leaving 15 bases between them. The CDR3 loop reads CASSLSGGGYNEQFF. The DNA for the CDR3 is TGTGCCAGCAGCCTTAGCGGAGGGGGGTACAATGAGCAGTTCTTC.

The V call is TRBV10-1, the J call TRBJ2-2; TRBD1 matches at 7 bases. Germline CDR1 is WNHNN and CDR2 is SYGVQD (reference sequence). This CDR3 region has 16 residues. With V trimmed by 3 bases and J by 5 bases, 9 bases remained unmatched. The CDR3 nucleotides read TGCGCCAGCAGTGACTACCGGGACAGATCAACCGGGGAGCTGTTTTTT. Translating gives CASSDYRDRSTGELFF.

The rearrangement joins TRBV5-6 to TRBJ2-5; D might be TRBD2 (6 bases). The germline CDR1 and CDR2 sequences are SGHDT and YYEEEE. There are 14 residues in the CDR3. V lost 0 bases to trimming and J lost 8 bases, with 14 bases between them. This CDR3 is CASSLGGDGGTQYF. The CDR3, as DNA: TGTGCCAGCAGCTTGGGTGGGGACGGGGGAACCCAGTACTTC.

J is TRBJ2-3 and V is TRBV10-1; TRBD1 is a possible D gene (5 bases). CDR3 length: 15 amino acids. Trimming cost V 4 bases and J 0 bases, with 11 bases left between them. The germline V gene encodes CDR1 WNHNN and CDR2 SYGVQD (reference sequence). CDR3: CASSAQDTSTDTQYF. In DNA form, the CDR3 reads TGCGCCAGCAGTGCGCAGGACACTAGCACAGATACGCAGTATTTT.

This clone was counted between two and nine times. The rearrangement uses TRBV7-2 and TRBJ2-1; D gene uncertain. CDR1 is SGHTA, CDR2 FQGNSA, per germline. V lost 3 bases, J lost 7 bases, and 7 bases lay in between. This CDR3 spans 12 amino acids. In nucleotides, the CDR3 is TGTGCCAGCAGCTTCGTTCTAAATGAGCAGTTCTTC. Translating gives CASSFVLNEQFF.